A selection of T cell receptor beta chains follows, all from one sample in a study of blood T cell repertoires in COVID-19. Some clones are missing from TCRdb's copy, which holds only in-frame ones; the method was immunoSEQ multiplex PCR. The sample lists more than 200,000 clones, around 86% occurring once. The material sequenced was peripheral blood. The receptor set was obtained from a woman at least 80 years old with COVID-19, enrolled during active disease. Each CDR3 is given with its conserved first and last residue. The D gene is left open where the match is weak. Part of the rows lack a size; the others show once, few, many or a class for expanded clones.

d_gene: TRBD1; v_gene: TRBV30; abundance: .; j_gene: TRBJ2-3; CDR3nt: TGTGCCTGGAGATGGACAGGGGCAACGGATACGCAGTATTTT; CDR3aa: CAWRWTGATDTQYF
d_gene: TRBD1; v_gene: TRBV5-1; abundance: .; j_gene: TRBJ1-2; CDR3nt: TGCGCCAGACAACGGGACAGGGGGCAACTTTACTATGGCTACACCTTC; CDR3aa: CARQRDRGQLYYGYTF
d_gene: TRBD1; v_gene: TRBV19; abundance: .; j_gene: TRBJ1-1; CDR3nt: TGTGCCAGTAAGCTACTGGACAGGGGGACTGAAGCTTTCTTT; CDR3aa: CASKLLDRGTEAFF
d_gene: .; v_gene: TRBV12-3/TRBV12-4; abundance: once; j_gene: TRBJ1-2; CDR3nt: TGTGCCAGCAGTTCCAGCTATGGCTACACCTTC; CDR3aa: CASSSSYGYTF
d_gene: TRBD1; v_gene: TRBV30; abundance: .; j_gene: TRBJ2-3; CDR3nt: TGTGCCTGGACCCAGGGGGCAGATACGCAGTATTTT; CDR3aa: CAWTQGADTQYF
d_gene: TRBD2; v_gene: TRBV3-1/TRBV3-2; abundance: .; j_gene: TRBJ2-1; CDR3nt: TGTGCCAGCAGCCAAGACGGTCGGGAGGGCCGTAATGAGCAGTTCTTC; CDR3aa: CASSQDGREGRNEQFF
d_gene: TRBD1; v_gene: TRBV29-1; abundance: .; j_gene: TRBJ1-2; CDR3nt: TGCAGCGTAGATAGACCGGGACAGGGGGCGCGGGACTATGGCTACACCTTC; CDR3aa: CSVDRPGQGARDYGYTF
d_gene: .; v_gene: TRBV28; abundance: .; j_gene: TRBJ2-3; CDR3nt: TGTGCCAGCAGTCTCGTGGGGGGACCATCCTCGGGCACAGATACGCAGTATTTT; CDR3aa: CASSLVGGPSSGTDTQYF
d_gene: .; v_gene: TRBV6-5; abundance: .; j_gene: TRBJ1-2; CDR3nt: TGTGCCAGCAGCGAGGGCTGGGGCTACACCTTC; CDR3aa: CASSEGWGYTF
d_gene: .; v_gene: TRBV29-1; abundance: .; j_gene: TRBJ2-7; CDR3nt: TGCAGCGTCACTCCAGGCTGGAAGGGGTCCTACGAGCAGTACTTC; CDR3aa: CSVTPGWKGSYEQYF
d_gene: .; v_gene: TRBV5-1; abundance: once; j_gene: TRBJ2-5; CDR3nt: TGCGCCAGCAGCTTTGCGGCGTCTCAGGAGACCCAGTACTTC; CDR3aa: CASSFAASQETQYF
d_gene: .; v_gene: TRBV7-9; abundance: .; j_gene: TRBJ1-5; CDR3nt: TGTGCCAGCAGCCCTCAGGGGACTCAGCCCCAGCATTTT; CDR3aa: CASSPQGTQPQHF
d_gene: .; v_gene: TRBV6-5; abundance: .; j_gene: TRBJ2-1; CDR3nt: TGTGCCAGCAGCCGGGATGCTGAGCAGTTCTTC; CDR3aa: CASSRDAEQFF
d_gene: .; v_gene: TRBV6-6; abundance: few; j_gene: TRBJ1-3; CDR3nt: TGTGCCAGCAACGAATTCGGGGGGGCAACAGGAAACACCATATATTTT; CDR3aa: CASNEFGGATGNTIYF
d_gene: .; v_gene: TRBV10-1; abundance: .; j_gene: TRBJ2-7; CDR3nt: TGCGCCAGCAGTGATGCGGCCGGCGAGCAGTACTTC; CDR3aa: CASSDAAGEQYF
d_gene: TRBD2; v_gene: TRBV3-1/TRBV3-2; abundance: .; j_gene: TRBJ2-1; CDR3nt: TGTGCCAGCAGCCCTCAGCGGGGGGGATACAATGAGCAGTTCTTC; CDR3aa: CASSPQRGGYNEQFF
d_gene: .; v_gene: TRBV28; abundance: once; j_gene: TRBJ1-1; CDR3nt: TGTGCCAGCAGTTCCGGACGGGGAAACACTGAAGCTTTCTTT; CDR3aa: CASSSGRGNTEAFF
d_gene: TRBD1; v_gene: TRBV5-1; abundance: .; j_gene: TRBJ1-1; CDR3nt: TGCGCCAGCAGCGTCTCCGGGACAGGGAGAACTGAAGCTTTCTTT; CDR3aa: CASSVSGTGRTEAFF
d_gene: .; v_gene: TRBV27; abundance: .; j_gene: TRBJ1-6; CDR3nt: TGTGCCAGCAGTTTTGGGGGGTTCAATTCACCCCTCCACTTT; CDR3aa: CASSFGGFNSPLHF
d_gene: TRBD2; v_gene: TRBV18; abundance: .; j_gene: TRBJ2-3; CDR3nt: TGTGCCAGCTCACCCTTGGGGCTAGCGGGCACAGATACGCAGTATTTT; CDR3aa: CASSPLGLAGTDTQYF
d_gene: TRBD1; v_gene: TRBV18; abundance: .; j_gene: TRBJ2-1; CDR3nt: TGTGCCAGCTCACCACAGGCAGGGGGCTCCTACAATGAGCAGTTCTTC; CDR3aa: CASSPQAGGSYNEQFF
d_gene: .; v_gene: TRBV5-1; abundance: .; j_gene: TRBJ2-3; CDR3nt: TGCGCCAGCAGCCCGGGACACGCTAGCACAGATACGCAGTATTTT; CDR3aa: CASSPGHASTDTQYF
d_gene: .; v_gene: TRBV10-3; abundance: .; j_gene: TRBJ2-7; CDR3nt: TGTGCCATCAGTGTGAGCTCCTACGAGCAGTACTTC; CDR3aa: CAISVSSYEQYF
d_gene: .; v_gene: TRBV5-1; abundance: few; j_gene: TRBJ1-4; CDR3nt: TGCGCCAGCAGGGGTCGACGGGGAGCAACTAATGAAAAACTGTTTTTT; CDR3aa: CASRGRRGATNEKLFF
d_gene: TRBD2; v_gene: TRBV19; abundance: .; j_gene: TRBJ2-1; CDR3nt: TGTGCCAGTAGAGGCCCGAGGGGAGCGGGAGCAGGACTGGGGAATGAGCAGTTCTTC; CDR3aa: CASRGPRGAGAGLGNEQFF
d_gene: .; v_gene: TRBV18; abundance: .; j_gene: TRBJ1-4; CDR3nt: TGTGCCAGCACGACAGGCCGTAATGAAAAACTGTTTTTT; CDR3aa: CASTTGRNEKLFF
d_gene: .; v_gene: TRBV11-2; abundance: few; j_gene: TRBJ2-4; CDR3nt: TGTGCCAGCAGCTTGAGTGGTCGAGAAAACATTCAGTACTTC; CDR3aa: CASSLSGRENIQYF
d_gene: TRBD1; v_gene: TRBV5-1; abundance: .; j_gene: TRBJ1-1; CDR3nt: TGCGCCAGCAGCTCCACAGGGACAGACACTGAAGCTTTCTTT; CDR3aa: CASSSTGTDTEAFF
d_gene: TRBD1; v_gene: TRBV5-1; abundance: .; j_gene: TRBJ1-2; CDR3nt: TGCGCCAGCAGCCGGGGACAGCCCCTCTATGGCTACACCTTC; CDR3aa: CASSRGQPLYGYTF
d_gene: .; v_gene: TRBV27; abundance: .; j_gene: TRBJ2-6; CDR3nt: TGTGCCAGTTTTTCTTCCAGACAGTTATCTGGGGCCAACGTCCTGACTTTC; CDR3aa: CASFSSRQLSGANVLTF
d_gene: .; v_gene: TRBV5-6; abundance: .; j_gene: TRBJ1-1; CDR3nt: TGTGCCAGCCGACTCCGGGAGGACATGAACACTGAAGCTTTCTTT; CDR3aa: CASRLREDMNTEAFF
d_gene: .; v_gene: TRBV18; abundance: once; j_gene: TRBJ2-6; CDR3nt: TGTGCCAGCTCACCAATTATTTCCCGTTCGGGGGCCAACGTCCTGACTTTC; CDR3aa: CASSPIISRSGANVLTF
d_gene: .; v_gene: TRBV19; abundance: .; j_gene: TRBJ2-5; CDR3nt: TGTGCCAGTGCTAGGAAGGGGCAAGAGACCCAGTACTTC; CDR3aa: CASARKGQETQYF
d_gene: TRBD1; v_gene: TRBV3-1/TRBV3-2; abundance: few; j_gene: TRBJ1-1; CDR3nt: TGTGCCAGCAGCTACAGGGGTCTGGGGCCTGAAGCTTTCTTT; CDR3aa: CASSYRGLGPEAFF
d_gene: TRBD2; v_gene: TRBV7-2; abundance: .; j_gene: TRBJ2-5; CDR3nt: TGTGCCAGCAGCTTAAAGCGGGAGAGCGAGACCCAGTACTTC; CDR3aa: CASSLKRESETQYF
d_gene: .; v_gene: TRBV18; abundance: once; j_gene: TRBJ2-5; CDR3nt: TGTGCCAGCTCACCATCCAACGCCAGGGGAGAGACCCAGTACTTC; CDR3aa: CASSPSNARGETQYF
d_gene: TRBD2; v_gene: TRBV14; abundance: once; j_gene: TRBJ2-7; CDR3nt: TGTGCCAGCAGCTTACGACTAGCGGGGGGATCCGAGCAGTACTTC; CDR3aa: CASSLRLAGGSEQYF
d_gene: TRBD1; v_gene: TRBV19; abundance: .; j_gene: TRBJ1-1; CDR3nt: TGTGCCAGTGGGGGACAGATGAACACTGAAGCTTTCTTT; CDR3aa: CASGGQMNTEAFF
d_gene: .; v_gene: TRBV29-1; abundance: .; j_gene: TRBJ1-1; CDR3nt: TGCAGCGTTGGCAGGGGAAACACTGAAGCTTTCTTT; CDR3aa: CSVGRGNTEAFF
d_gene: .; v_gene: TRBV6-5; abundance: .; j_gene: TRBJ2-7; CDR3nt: TGTGCCAGCAGGATCGTCAGGGACTACGAGCAGTACTTC; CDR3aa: CASRIVRDYEQYF
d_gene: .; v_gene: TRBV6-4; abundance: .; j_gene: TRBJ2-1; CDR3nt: TGTGCCAGCAGTGACTCGAGTCCTGAGCAGTTCTTC; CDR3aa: CASSDSSPEQFF
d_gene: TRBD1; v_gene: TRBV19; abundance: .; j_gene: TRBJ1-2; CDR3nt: TGTGCCAGTACCTCGACAGGGCCCTATGGCTACACCTTC; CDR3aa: CASTSTGPYGYTF
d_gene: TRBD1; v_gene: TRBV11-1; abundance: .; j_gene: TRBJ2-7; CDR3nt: TGTGTCAGCAGGGAACAGGGGATCGGGTACGAGCAGTACTTC; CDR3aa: CVSREQGIGYEQYF
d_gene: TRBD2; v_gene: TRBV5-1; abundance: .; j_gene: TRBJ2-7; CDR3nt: TGCGCCAGCAGCCCCGTAGGGACTATTCTACGCGAGCAGTACTTC; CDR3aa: CASSPVGTILREQYF